This T cell receptor beta chain was found in a study of blood T cell repertoires in COVID-19 (dated by TCRdb to about 2020). Regarding the research as a whole: Samples from collaborators originated in the United States, Italy and Spain and spanned both the acute and convalescent phases of COVID-19. Where available, HLA class I and class II types were taken from metadata supplied by the sample provider and were not determined by assay-based typing. The sample metadata nearly always contained a de-identified subject ID, COVID-19 status, age in years and sex. Samples were obtained from the ongoing ImmuneRACE study (first 160 participants) and from 950 to 1,500 subjects provided by 6 global collaborators. Subjects who had been exposed to COVID-19, were actively infected with it, or had recovered from it provided the deeply sampled blood TCRbeta repertoires that made up the dataset. The repertoires were made available in a free public database intended to serve as a resource for research on the immune response to SARS-CoV-2. The material from the prospective study consisted of cDNA or gDNA derived from T cells, B-cell-depleted T cells, or PBMCs.

The investigation overall reported the following: The amount of clinical and demographic metadata varied by source and participant and was provided uncurated.

Each collaborating institution followed its own protocols to collect whole blood in K2EDTA tubes. For TCRbeta analysis, collaborators shipped samples in one of three forms: frozen whole blood, isolated PBMCs, or DNA extracted from either of those sample types. From a lookup of the germline V gene (reference sequence), CDR1 and CDR2 are LNHDA and SQIVND. V is shortened by 6 bases, J by 0 bases, and the region joining them spans 9 bases. From the cysteine through the phenylalanine, the CDR3 covers 15 amino acids. Left in the record is the CDR3 DNA by itself, 45 bases read in frame from the first base. The immunoSEQ Assay, a bias-controlled multiplex PCR, was used to amplify TCRbeta CDR3 regions from genomic DNA. The published analysis was carried out like this. Nucleated cell counts per sample were estimated from amplification of reference gene primers within the assay. To quantify the absolute abundance of each unique TCRbeta CDR3 rearrangement, sequence reads were collapsed and filtered. Productive Simpson clonality was computed per sample as the square root of Simpson's diversity index over productive rearrangements. TCRdb stores this immuneACCESS table with in-frame sequences only. Part of the clones is absent; in the studies checked, under half of the shortfall reflects unresolved V genes, and no reason is known for the rest. D and trimming were read from the DNA, whereas the V and J calls and clone size are those reported in that table. The sample table contains 95,000 to 150,000 clones; only one count was recorded for 87% of them. Together, the top ten hold 25% to 35% of the sample.

With regard to this clone: Its antigen is currently not known. Base qualities were left out, and no much larger clone turns up one base away.

Rearrangement joined TRBV19 to TRBJ1-6; no D gene call is confident. The sequencing input was peripheral blood. The receptor's source is a woman between 70 and 85 years old with acute or convalescent COVID-19. The DNA sequence reads TGTGCCAGTAGCCCTAAAAGCTCCTATAATTCACCCCTCCACTTT. The encoded protein is CASSPKSSYNSPLHF.